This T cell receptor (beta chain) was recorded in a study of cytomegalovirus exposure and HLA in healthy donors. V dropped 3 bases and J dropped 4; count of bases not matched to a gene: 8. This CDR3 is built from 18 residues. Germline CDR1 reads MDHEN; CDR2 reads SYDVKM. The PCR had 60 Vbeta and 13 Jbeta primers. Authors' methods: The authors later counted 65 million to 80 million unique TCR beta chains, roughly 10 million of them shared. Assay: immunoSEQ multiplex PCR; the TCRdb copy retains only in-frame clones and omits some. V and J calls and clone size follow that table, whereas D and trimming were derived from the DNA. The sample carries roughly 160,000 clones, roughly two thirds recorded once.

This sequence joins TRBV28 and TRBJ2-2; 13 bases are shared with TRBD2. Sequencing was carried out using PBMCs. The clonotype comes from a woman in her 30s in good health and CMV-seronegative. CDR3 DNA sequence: TGTGCCAGCAGTTTTTGGACTAGCGGGAGATTTGGCACCGGGGAGCTGTTTTTT. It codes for CASSFWTSGRFGTGELFF.